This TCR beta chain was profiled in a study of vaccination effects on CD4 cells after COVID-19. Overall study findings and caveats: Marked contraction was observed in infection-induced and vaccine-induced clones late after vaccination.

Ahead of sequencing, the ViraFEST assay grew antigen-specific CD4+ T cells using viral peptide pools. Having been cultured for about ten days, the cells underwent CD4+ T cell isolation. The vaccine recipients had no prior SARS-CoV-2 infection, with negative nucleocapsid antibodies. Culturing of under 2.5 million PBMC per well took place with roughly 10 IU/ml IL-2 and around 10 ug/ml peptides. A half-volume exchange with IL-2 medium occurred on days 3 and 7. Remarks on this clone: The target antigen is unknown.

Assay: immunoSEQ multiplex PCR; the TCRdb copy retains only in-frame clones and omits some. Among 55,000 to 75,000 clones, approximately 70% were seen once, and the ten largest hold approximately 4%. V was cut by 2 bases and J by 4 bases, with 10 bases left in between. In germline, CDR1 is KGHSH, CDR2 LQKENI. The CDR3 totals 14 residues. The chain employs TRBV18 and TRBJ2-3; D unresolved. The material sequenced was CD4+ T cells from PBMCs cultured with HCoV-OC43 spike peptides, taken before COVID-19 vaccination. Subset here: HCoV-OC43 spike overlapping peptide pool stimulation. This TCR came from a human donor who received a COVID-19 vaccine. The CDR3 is CASSPMKGSDTQYF. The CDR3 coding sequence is TGTGCCAGCTCACCAATGAAGGGATCAGATACGCAGTATTTT.